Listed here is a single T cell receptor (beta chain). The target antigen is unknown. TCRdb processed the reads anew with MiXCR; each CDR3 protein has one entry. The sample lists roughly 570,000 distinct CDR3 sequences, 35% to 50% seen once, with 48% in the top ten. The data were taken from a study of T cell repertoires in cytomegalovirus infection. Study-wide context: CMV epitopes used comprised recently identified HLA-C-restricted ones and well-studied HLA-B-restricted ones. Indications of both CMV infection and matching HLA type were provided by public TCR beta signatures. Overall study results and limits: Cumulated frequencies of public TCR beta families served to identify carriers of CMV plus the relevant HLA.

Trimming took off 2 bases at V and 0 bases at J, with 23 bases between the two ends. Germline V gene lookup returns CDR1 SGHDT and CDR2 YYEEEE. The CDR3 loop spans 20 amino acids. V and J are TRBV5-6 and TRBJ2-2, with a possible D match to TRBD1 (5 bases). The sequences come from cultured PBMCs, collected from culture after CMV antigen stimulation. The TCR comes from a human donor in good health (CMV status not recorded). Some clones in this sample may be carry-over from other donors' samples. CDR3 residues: CASSFFLIGVTDTNTGELFF. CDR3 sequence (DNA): TGTGCCAGCAGCTTCTTTTTAATAGGAGTGACGGACACGAACACCGGGGAGCTGTTTTTT. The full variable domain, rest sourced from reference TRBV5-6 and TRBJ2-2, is DAGVTQSPTHLIKTRGQQVTLRCSPKSGHDTVSWYQQALGQGPQFIFQYYEEEERQRGNFPDRFSGHQFPNYSSELNVNALLLGDSALYLCASSFFLIGVTDTNTGELFFGEGSRLTVL.